This T cell receptor beta chain was retrieved from a study of blood T cell repertoires in COVID-19. Using immunoSEQ multiplex PCR, the repertoire was profiled, and TCRdb retains in-frame clones only, with some absent. The repertoire holds roughly 59,000 clones, with about 81% as singletons. This clone appeared once. CDR1 is SGHRS and CDR2 is YFSETQ in the germline V gene. The CDR3 sequence is 13 residues long. The V and J ends lost 2 bases and 7 bases respectively, with 9 bases between them. This sequence originates from an elderly man with acute or convalescent COVID-19. The chain carries TRBV5-1 and TRBJ2-2; no clear D gene. The sample taken for sequencing was peripheral blood. Here the CDR3 DNA reads TGCGCCAGCAGCTTCACTCCGGGCGGGGAGCTGTTTTTT. Protein sequence: CASSFTPGGELFF.